These 3 T cell receptor beta chains came from one sample sequenced in a study of cytomegalovirus exposure and HLA in healthy donors. PCR used 60 Vbeta primers and 13 Jbeta primers. Method: immunoSEQ multiplex PCR; TCRdb's copy keeps in-frame clones and lacks some. Of around 160,000 clones detected, 80% to 90% appear once; the ten largest clones hold roughly 8.8%. The sample taken for sequencing was PBMCs. Receptor source: a man aged 18 to 30 in good health and CMV-seropositive.

This chain links TRBV5-1 with TRBJ2-3, with no clear D. The germline CDR1 and CDR2 sequences are SGHRS and YFSETQ. Deletions cut 1 base from V and 2 bases from J, with 11 bases between. The CDR3 sequence is 15 residues long. The CDR3 region is CASSLRSGYTDTQYF. CDR3 DNA sequence: TGCGCCAGCAGCTTGCGGTCCGGTTACACAGATACGCAGTATTTT.

This clone was recorded once. The genes are TRBV10-3 and TRBJ1-4, with 8 nucleotides matching TRBD1. This CDR3 region has 16 residues. The germline CDR1 and CDR2 sequences are ENHRY and SYGVKD. V shed 4 bases and J 5 bases; nucleotides not matched to a gene: 9. The CDR3: CAISVQGAPGNEKLFF. CDR3 coding DNA: TGTGCCATCAGTGTTCAGGGGGCGCCGGGGAATGAAAAACTGTTTTTT.

The table lists this clone with a few counts. The V and J genes are TRBV4-3 and TRBJ2-1; 12 nucleotides agree with TRBD2. The V and J ends lost 5 bases and 3 bases, in that order; junction bases with no gene match: 5. In germline, CDR1 is LGHNA, CDR2 YSLEER. The CDR3 covers 16 residues. Written as DNA, the CDR3 is TGCGCCAGCAGCTCCAGGACTAGCGGGGTCTACAATGAGCAGTTCTTC. This encodes CASSSRTSGVYNEQFF.